The T cell receptor beta chain described here comes from a study of blood T cell repertoires in COVID-19 (dated by TCRdb to about 2020). Describing the broader study: Samples covering the acute and convalescent phases of COVID-19 were provided by collaborators in the United States, Italy and Spain. The prospective study material was composed of cDNA or gDNA derived from T cells, B-cell-depleted T cells, or PBMCs. Subjects who had been exposed to COVID-19, were actively infected with it, or had recovered from it provided the deeply sampled blood TCRbeta repertoires that made up the dataset. The repertoires were made available in a free public database intended to serve as a resource for research on the immune response to SARS-CoV-2. The samples were drawn from two sources: the first 160 participants of the ongoing ImmuneRACE study, and about 1,300 subjects contributed by 6 global collaborators. Sample metadata almost always included a de-identified subject ID, COVID-19 status, age in years and sex. Where available, HLA class I and class II types were taken from metadata supplied by the sample provider and were not determined by assay-based typing.

Remarks on this clone: Which antigen it targets is not known. Per-base qualities were not stored, and no clone one base away is much larger.

The germline V gene yields SGHDT for CDR1 and YYEEEE for CDR2. V has 6 bases trimmed and J has 3 bases trimmed; junction bases matching no gene number 11. From its cysteine to its phenylalanine, the CDR3 spans 15 amino acids. Solely the CDR3 DNA is kept, with 45 bases framed from the first base. The study at large found these results: The quantity of clinical and demographic metadata differed by source and by participant and was supplied without curation.

The immunoSEQ Assay, a bias-controlled multiplex PCR, was used to amplify TCRbeta CDR3 regions from genomic DNA. In the original analysis: Within the assay, amplification of reference gene primers was used to estimate how many nucleated cells each sample contained. To quantify the absolute abundance of each unique TCRbeta CDR3 rearrangement, sequence reads were collapsed and filtered. For each sample, productive Simpson clonality was calculated as the square root of Simpson's diversity index over productive rearrangements. TCRdb re-hosts the immuneACCESS table, in-frame sequences only. Its copies lack some clones; in the studies checked, an unresolved V gene accounts for under half of them, and the cause for the rest is not known. V and J calls and clone size come straight from that table; D and trimming were deduced from the DNA. The table for this sample lists around 40,000 clones; approximately 96% of them were counted only once. Approximately 3.7% of the sample rests with the top ten.

The collaborating institutions used their own protocols to collect whole blood in K2EDTA tubes. For TCRbeta analysis, collaborators shipped samples in one of three forms: frozen whole blood, isolated PBMCs, or DNA extracted from either of those sample types. Sequences were obtained from peripheral blood. This sequence uses TRBV5-6 and TRBJ2-5, and TRBD1 aligns with 7 junction nucleotides. The TCR comes from a human donor with active COVID-19. The donor label of this sample is uncertain. The CDR3 protein sequence reads: CASMGSGQGEETQYF. The DNA reads TGTGCCAGCATGGGGTCGGGTCAGGGGGAAGAGACCCAGTACTTC.